The clone carrying this T cell receptor beta chain occurred once. Its target is not known. This sample is part of a study of shared clonotypes between healthy human individuals. Study details: A couple of women and three men aged 18 to 49 made up the donors. Broader study findings: Sharing across four donors was highest in naive CD4 (roughly 5%) and lowest in memory CD8 (roughly 0.4%). Memory subsets generally showed smaller estimated richness than naive subsets did.

Deep level was the assay's run setting. Profiling relied on immunoSEQ multiplex PCR, and the TCRdb table lists in-frame clones only, not all of them. The profile shows hundreds of thousands of clones, nearly 97% of them singletons. The germline V gene has CDR1 SEHNR and CDR2 FQNEAQ (reference sequence). The CDR3 totals 12 residues. V was pared by 5 bases and J by 10 bases, with 7 bases of the junction left unmatched. In the naive CD8 group, cells lacked CD45RO and were positively selected for CCR7, so terminally differentiated effector memory CD45RA+ cells were left out. The sequence was collected from a woman aged 30 to 39 in good health. The J gene is TRBJ1-1, the V gene TRBV7-9, with 7 bases lining up with TRBD1. The sample was naive CD8+ T cells sorted from blood. The CDR3 DNA is TGTGCCAGCAGCCAAGGACAGGAGCGAGCTTTCTTT. It codes for CASSQGQERAFF. Based on the CDR3 plus reference TRBV7-9 and TRBJ1-1, the full variable domain is DTGVSQNPRHKITKRGQNVTFRCDPISEHNRLYWYRQTLGQGPEFLTYFQNEAQLEKSRLLSDRFSAERPKGSFSTLEIQRTEQGDSAMYLCASSQGQERAFFGQGTRLTVV.